These 3 T cell receptor beta chains share one sample of origin, sequenced in a study of blood T cell repertoires in COVID-19. Method: immunoSEQ multiplex PCR; TCRdb's copy keeps in-frame clones and lacks some. Of 200,000 or so clones in the sample, about 85% are singletons; the top ten hold about 10%. The sequencing input was PBMCs or T cells enriched from blood (not recorded which). These receptors originate from a man aged 30 to 45 who had recovered from COVID-19.

The count of this clone is one. This chain links TRBV24-1 with TRBJ1-2; 12 bases are a match to TRBD1. Germline lookup yields CDR1 KGHDR and CDR2 SFDVKD. There are 15 residues in the CDR3. V dropped 4 bases and J dropped 2; count of bases not matched to a gene: 1. CDR3 coding DNA: TGTGCCACCAGTGACGGGACAGGGGGCAACTATGGCTACACCTTC. This gives the protein CATSDGTGGNYGYTF.

This chain joins TRBV30 and TRBJ1-5; D ambiguous. V lost 4 bases to trimming and J lost 5 bases, with 12 bases between them. The CDR3 is 13 amino acids. Germline CDR1 and CDR2: GTSNPN and SVGIG (reference sequence). This CDR3 is CAWNEQAYQPQHF. The CDR3 coding sequence is TGTGCCTGGAATGAGCAGGCTTATCAGCCCCAGCATTTT. The variable domain in full, completed from reference TRBV30 and TRBJ1-5, reads SQTIHQWPATLVQPVGSPLSLECTVEGTSNPNLYWYRQAAGRGLQLLFYSVGIGQISSEVPQNLSASRPQDRQFILSSKKLLLSDSGFYLCAWNEQAYQPQHFGDGTRLSIL.

V gene TRBV2 combines with J gene TRBJ1-1; 7 bases are shared with TRBD1. This CDR3 comprises 13 residues. Germline CDR1 reads SNHLY; CDR2 reads FYNNEI. With V trimmed by 6 bases and J by 4 bases, 5 bases remained unmatched. DNA for the CDR3: TGTGCCAGCAGATTTTCAGGGGGCACTGAAGCTTTCTTT. It yields the protein CASRFSGGTEAFF.